Listed below are T cell receptor beta chains from one sample, sequenced in a study of blood T cells in healthy people across ages. MiXCR, applied by TCRdb to the 5' RACE reads, yields one record per CDR3 protein. The repertoire holds 850,000 to 1,000,000 distinct CDR3 sequences, with 51% as singletons. Input material: blood. The receptors here all came from a woman in her fifties or sixties in good health. Both conserved end residues are part of each CDR3. A D gene is named only where the DNA matches it firmly. A clone size is listed for some rows: how often the clone was seen (once, few, many), or a class if it is expanded.

v_gene: TRBV5-4
len: 18
j_gene: TRBJ2-6
d_gene: TRBD1
abundance: .
CDR3nt: TGTGCCAGCAGCTACCAGACAGGGTCCTTCTCTGGGGCCAACGTCCTGACTTTC
CDR3aa: CASSYQTGSFSGANVLTF

v_gene: TRBV27
len: 15
j_gene: TRBJ2-7
d_gene: .
abundance: .
CDR3nt: TGTGCCAGCAGTTTAGCCCCATCGAGGTTAGGCGAGCAGTACTTC
CDR3aa: CASSLAPSRLGEQYF

v_gene: TRBV29-1
len: 13
j_gene: TRBJ2-1
d_gene: .
abundance: .
CDR3nt: TGCAGCGTTGGAGGGATGTCCTACAATGAGCAGTTCTTC
CDR3aa: CSVGGMSYNEQFF

v_gene: TRBV5-1
len: 16
j_gene: TRBJ2-5
d_gene: .
abundance: .
CDR3nt: TGCGCCAGCAGCTTGACCTGGACAACTTTACAAGAGACCCAGTACTTC
CDR3aa: CASSLTWTTLQETQYF

v_gene: TRBV7-9
len: 10
j_gene: TRBJ1-1
d_gene: .
abundance: .
CDR3nt: TGTGCCAGCACCGCTGGGGAGGCTTTCTTT
CDR3aa: CASTAGEAFF

v_gene: TRBV5-6
len: 13
j_gene: TRBJ2-5
d_gene: TRBD1
abundance: .
CDR3nt: TGTGCCAGCAGCTCAACAGGGGGAGAGACCCAGTACTTC
CDR3aa: CASSSTGGETQYF

v_gene: TRBV7-8
len: 13
j_gene: TRBJ2-1
d_gene: .
abundance: .
CDR3nt: TGTGCCAGCAGCTTAGATGTGGGGCGAGGGCAGTTCTTC
CDR3aa: CASSLDVGRGQFF

v_gene: TRBV7-9
len: 15
j_gene: TRBJ2-7
d_gene: .
abundance: few
CDR3nt: TGTGCCAGCAGCTTTGAAGTTGGGGCCTCGTTCGAGCAGTACTTC
CDR3aa: CASSFEVGASFEQYF

v_gene: TRBV24-1
len: 17
j_gene: TRBJ2-6
d_gene: .
abundance: .
CDR3nt: TGTGCCACCAGTGCCTCCCCGGCGGCCTCTGGGGCCAACGTCCTGACTTTC
CDR3aa: CATSASPAASGANVLTF

v_gene: TRBV10-3
len: 11
j_gene: TRBJ1-6
d_gene: .
abundance: .
CDR3nt: TGTGCCATCAGTGATGGGGGACCCCTCCACTTT
CDR3aa: CAISDGGPLHF

v_gene: TRBV5-5
len: 14
j_gene: TRBJ2-7
d_gene: .
abundance: .
CDR3nt: TGTGCCAGCAGTGGAACCGGGACATTCTACGAGCAGTACTTC
CDR3aa: CASSGTGTFYEQYF

v_gene: TRBV30
len: 15
j_gene: TRBJ2-7
d_gene: TRBD1
abundance: few
CDR3nt: TGTGCCTGGAGTCTTGGTGGACAGGGGACCTACGAGCAGTACTTC
CDR3aa: CAWSLGGQGTYEQYF

v_gene: TRBV4-2
len: 16
j_gene: TRBJ2-7
d_gene: TRBD2
abundance: .
CDR3nt: TGTGCCAGCAGCCCGGGCCCCATAGCGGGCGCCTACGAGCAGTACTTC
CDR3aa: CASSPGPIAGAYEQYF

v_gene: TRBV20-1
len: 16
j_gene: TRBJ2-3
d_gene: .
abundance: .
CDR3nt: TGCAGTGCTCAGAAATACGGGCGGGGATACACAGATACGCAGTATTTT
CDR3aa: CSAQKYGRGYTDTQYF

v_gene: TRBV28
len: 15
j_gene: TRBJ2-7
d_gene: TRBD1
abundance: .
CDR3nt: TGTGCCAGCAGTCGGGGGACAGGGGGGTATGGAGAGCAGTACTTC
CDR3aa: CASSRGTGGYGEQYF

v_gene: TRBV29-1
len: 17
j_gene: TRBJ2-1
d_gene: TRBD2
abundance: .
CDR3nt: TGCAGCGTTTTTCTGGGCGGGAGGATCAGCCGATACAATGAGCAGTTCTTC
CDR3aa: CSVFLGGRISRYNEQFF

v_gene: TRBV3-1
len: 14
j_gene: TRBJ2-5
d_gene: TRBD2
abundance: few
CDR3nt: TGTGCCAGCAGCCAAGATCGCGGGAGGGCGGCCCAGTACTTC
CDR3aa: CASSQDRGRAAQYF

v_gene: TRBV20-1
len: 13
j_gene: TRBJ2-7
d_gene: TRBD1
abundance: .
CDR3nt: TGCAGTGCCGATGGGACAGGGCCTTACGAGCAGTACTTC
CDR3aa: CSADGTGPYEQYF

v_gene: TRBV20-1
len: 14
j_gene: TRBJ2-7
d_gene: TRBD1
abundance: .
CDR3nt: TGCAGTGCCAAAGACAGGGTTAGCTCCTACGAGCAGTACTTC
CDR3aa: CSAKDRVSSYEQYF

v_gene: TRBV6-4
len: 18
j_gene: TRBJ2-7
d_gene: TRBD2
abundance: .
CDR3nt: TGTGCCAGCAGTGACTTCGCCGGGACTAGTAATCCTCCCTACGAGCAGTACTTC
CDR3aa: CASSDFAGTSNPPYEQYF

v_gene: TRBV29-1
len: 11
j_gene: TRBJ2-1
d_gene: .
abundance: .
CDR3nt: TGCAGCGTAAGCCCGACCAATGAGCAGTTCTTC
CDR3aa: CSVSPTNEQFF

v_gene: TRBV4-3
len: 16
j_gene: TRBJ2-5
d_gene: TRBD2
abundance: few
CDR3nt: TGCGCCAGCAGCCAGGGGCTCCTAGCGGACCAAGAGACCCAGTACTTC
CDR3aa: CASSQGLLADQETQYF

v_gene: TRBV7-9
len: 14
j_gene: TRBJ2-7
d_gene: TRBD2
abundance: .
CDR3nt: TGTGCCAGCAGCTTGGCTAGCGGTTACTACGAGCAGTACTTC
CDR3aa: CASSLASGYYEQYF

v_gene: TRBV12-3/TRBV12-4
len: 18
j_gene: TRBJ2-5
d_gene: TRBD2
abundance: .
CDR3nt: TGTGCCAGCAGTTTAGAGACTAGCGGGAGGTATGGGAAAGAGACCCAGTACTTC
CDR3aa: CASSLETSGRYGKETQYF

v_gene: TRBV29-1
len: 12
j_gene: TRBJ1-2
d_gene: .
abundance: .
CDR3nt: TGCAGCGCTGCAGGGGAGGGCTATGGCTACACCTTC
CDR3aa: CSAAGEGYGYTF

v_gene: TRBV21-1
len: 17
j_gene: TRBJ2-1
d_gene: .
abundance: once
CDR3nt: TGTGCCAGCAGCAATACGGTAACAGGGGTGTTCTACAATGAGCAGTTCTTC
CDR3aa: CASSNTVTGVFYNEQFF

v_gene: TRBV6-1
len: 16
j_gene: TRBJ2-5
d_gene: .
abundance: .
CDR3nt: TGTGCCAGCAGTGAAGCGCGCAGGGGGGCTTTAGAGACCCAGTACTTC
CDR3aa: CASSEARRGALETQYF

v_gene: TRBV5-1
len: 14
j_gene: TRBJ2-5
d_gene: .
abundance: few
CDR3nt: TGCGCCAGCGCCTATGACAGATTCCAAGAGACCCAGTACTTC
CDR3aa: CASAYDRFQETQYF

v_gene: TRBV12-3/TRBV12-4
len: 13
j_gene: TRBJ2-1
d_gene: .
abundance: few
CDR3nt: TGTGCCAGCAGTCGTCGGGACTACAATGAGCAGTTCTTC
CDR3aa: CASSRRDYNEQFF

v_gene: TRBV5-1
len: 16
j_gene: TRBJ2-3
d_gene: TRBD1
abundance: .
CDR3nt: TGCACCAGCAGCTTGGCCCGCGGACAGGGGCCGGATACGCAGTATTTT
CDR3aa: CTSSLARGQGPDTQYF

v_gene: TRBV5-6
len: 16
j_gene: TRBJ2-1
d_gene: TRBD1
abundance: .
CDR3nt: TGTGCCAGCAGCTCCTTTAGCAACAGGGGGTCCCAAGAGCAGTTCTTC
CDR3aa: CASSSFSNRGSQEQFF

v_gene: TRBV5-8
len: 15
j_gene: TRBJ2-1
d_gene: TRBD1
abundance: few
CDR3nt: TGTGCCAGCAGCTTGGGAGGACAGGGCAAGAAAGAGCAGTTCTTC
CDR3aa: CASSLGGQGKKEQFF

v_gene: TRBV3-1
len: 15
j_gene: TRBJ2-7
d_gene: TRBD2
abundance: .
CDR3nt: TGTGCCAGCAGCGAAATAGCGGGAGGGCCCTACGAGCAGTACTTC
CDR3aa: CASSEIAGGPYEQYF

v_gene: TRBV7-8
len: 14
j_gene: TRBJ2-7
d_gene: TRBD1
abundance: .
CDR3nt: TGTGCCAGCAGACTAGACAGGGGGGCCTACGAGCAGTACTTC
CDR3aa: CASRLDRGAYEQYF

v_gene: TRBV6-2/TRBV6-3
len: 12
j_gene: TRBJ1-2
d_gene: .
abundance: .
CDR3nt: TGTGCCAGCAGTTATCCAGACAATGGCTACACCTTC
CDR3aa: CASSYPDNGYTF

v_gene: TRBV28
len: 14
j_gene: TRBJ2-3
d_gene: .
abundance: .
CDR3nt: TGTGCCAGCAGTTTACAGAGGCGTGAAGATACGCAGTATTTT
CDR3aa: CASSLQRREDTQYF

v_gene: TRBV4-1
len: 18
j_gene: TRBJ2-4
d_gene: .
abundance: .
CDR3nt: TGCGCCAGCAGCCAAGATGGGGTTGGGGGGACCTCCGAAAACATTCAGTACTTC
CDR3aa: CASSQDGVGGTSENIQYF

v_gene: TRBV10-3
len: 14
j_gene: TRBJ2-1
d_gene: TRBD1
abundance: .
CDR3nt: TGTGCCATCAGTGACCCGACAGGGGTCAATGAGCAGTTCTTC
CDR3aa: CAISDPTGVNEQFF

v_gene: TRBV12-3/TRBV12-4
len: 14
j_gene: TRBJ2-7
d_gene: TRBD1
abundance: .
CDR3nt: TGTGCCAGCAGTTTTATAGGGGGCTTCAACGAGCAGTACTTC
CDR3aa: CASSFIGGFNEQYF

v_gene: TRBV19
len: 13
j_gene: TRBJ1-1
d_gene: .
abundance: once
CDR3nt: TGTGCCAGTAGTACCCAAAAGGACACTGAAGCTTTCTTT
CDR3aa: CASSTQKDTEAFF

v_gene: TRBV7-2
len: 14
j_gene: TRBJ2-7
d_gene: .
abundance: many
CDR3nt: TGCGCCAGCAGCTTGGCCCCCAGCTCGTACGAGCAGTACTTC
CDR3aa: CASSLAPSSYEQYF

v_gene: TRBV12-5
len: 13
j_gene: TRBJ1-2
d_gene: .
abundance: few
CDR3nt: TGTGCTAGTGTGGCAGACTACAACTATGGCTACACCTTC
CDR3aa: CASVADYNYGYTF

v_gene: TRBV20-1
len: 15
j_gene: TRBJ2-7
d_gene: TRBD1
abundance: few
CDR3nt: TGCAGTGCTACCCCACTATTGGGACAGAACTACGAGCAGTACTTC
CDR3aa: CSATPLLGQNYEQYF

v_gene: TRBV28
len: 15
j_gene: TRBJ2-1
d_gene: TRBD1
abundance: few
CDR3nt: TGTGCCAGCAGTTTCGCGGGACAGGCCTACAATGAGCAGTTCTTC
CDR3aa: CASSFAGQAYNEQFF

v_gene: TRBV20-1
len: 15
j_gene: TRBJ2-5
d_gene: .
abundance: few
CDR3nt: TGCAGTGCTAGAAGAGGGCGGGTTTACCAAGAGACCCAGTACTTC
CDR3aa: CSARRGRVYQETQYF

v_gene: TRBV27
len: 14
j_gene: TRBJ2-1
d_gene: .
abundance: .
CDR3nt: TGTGCCAGCAGTTTATTTTCTGCCTACAATGAGCAGTTCTTC
CDR3aa: CASSLFSAYNEQFF

v_gene: TRBV3-1
len: 17
j_gene: TRBJ2-3
d_gene: .
abundance: .
CDR3nt: TGTGCCAGCAGCCGCGACAGGGGGGCGGGAGGGGAAGATACGCAGTATTTT
CDR3aa: CASSRDRGAGGEDTQYF

v_gene: TRBV5-1
len: 12
j_gene: TRBJ2-5
d_gene: .
abundance: .
CDR3nt: TGCGCCAGCCAAGCTAGACAAGAGACCCAGTACTTC
CDR3aa: CASQARQETQYF

v_gene: TRBV25-1
len: 17
j_gene: TRBJ2-6
d_gene: .
abundance: few
CDR3nt: TGTGCCAGCAGTGGGCAGAAAGTATCCTCTGGGGCCAACGTCCTGACTTTC
CDR3aa: CASSGQKVSSGANVLTF

v_gene: TRBV9
len: 14
j_gene: TRBJ2-1
d_gene: .
abundance: .
CDR3nt: TGTGCCAGCAGCGTAGATCTAGGAGCCAATGAGCAGTTCTTC
CDR3aa: CASSVDLGANEQFF

v_gene: TRBV20-1
len: 15
j_gene: TRBJ2-7
d_gene: .
abundance: few
CDR3nt: TGCAGTGCTAGAGATTGGGCCGGTACGGCCTACGAGCAGTACTTC
CDR3aa: CSARDWAGTAYEQYF

v_gene: TRBV4-1
len: 14
j_gene: TRBJ2-7
d_gene: .
abundance: once
CDR3nt: TGCGCCGGCAGCCAACCGACAGCCTCCTACGAGCAGTACTTC
CDR3aa: CAGSQPTASYEQYF

v_gene: TRBV7-9
len: 14
j_gene: TRBJ2-7
d_gene: .
abundance: few
CDR3nt: TGTGCCAGCAGCCGGGACCTTGAGAGGTACGAGCAGTACTTC
CDR3aa: CASSRDLERYEQYF

v_gene: TRBV16
len: 15
j_gene: TRBJ2-4
d_gene: TRBD1
abundance: .
CDR3nt: TGTGCCAGCAGTTCGGGACAGGCCTACTCAAACATTCAGTACTTC
CDR3aa: CASSSGQAYSNIQYF

v_gene: TRBV6-6
len: 16
j_gene: TRBJ1-5
d_gene: .
abundance: once
CDR3nt: TGTGCCAGCAGTCCAAATCCGAGACAGGACAATCAGCCCCAGCATTTT
CDR3aa: CASSPNPRQDNQPQHF

v_gene: TRBV6-5
len: 15
j_gene: TRBJ1-1
d_gene: TRBD1
abundance: once
CDR3nt: TGTGCCAGCAGTTACTCGGTCTCAGGGGGCTCTGAAGCTTTCTTT
CDR3aa: CASSYSVSGGSEAFF

v_gene: TRBV6-5
len: 17
j_gene: TRBJ2-3
d_gene: TRBD2
abundance: once
CDR3nt: TGTGCCAGCAGTTTCGGACTAGCGGGAGGAACCACAGATACGCAGTATTTT
CDR3aa: CASSFGLAGGTTDTQYF